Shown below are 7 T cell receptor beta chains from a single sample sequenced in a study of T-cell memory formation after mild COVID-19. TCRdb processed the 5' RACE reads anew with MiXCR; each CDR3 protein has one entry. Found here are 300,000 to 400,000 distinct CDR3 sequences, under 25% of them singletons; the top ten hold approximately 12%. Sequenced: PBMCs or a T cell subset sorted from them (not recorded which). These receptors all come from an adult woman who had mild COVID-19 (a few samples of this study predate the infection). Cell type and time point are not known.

CDR3 sequence (DNA): TGTGCCAGCAGCTTAGTAGGGGCTGGAAACACCATATATTTT. This translates into CASSLVGAGNTIYF. The V call is TRBV7-9, the J call TRBJ1-3, with D perhaps matching TRBD1 (5 bases). The CDR3 is 14 residues long. V lost 1 base and J 2 bases, leaving 6 bases between the germline ends. CDR1 and CDR2 (germline): SEHNR, FQNEAQ (reference sequence).

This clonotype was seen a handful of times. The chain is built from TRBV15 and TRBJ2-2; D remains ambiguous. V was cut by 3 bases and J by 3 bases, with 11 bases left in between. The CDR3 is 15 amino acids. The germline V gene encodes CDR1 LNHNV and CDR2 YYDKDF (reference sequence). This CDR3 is CATSSRPMDTGELFF. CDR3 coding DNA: TGTGCCACCAGCAGCCGCCCCATGGACACCGGGGAGCTGTTTTTT.

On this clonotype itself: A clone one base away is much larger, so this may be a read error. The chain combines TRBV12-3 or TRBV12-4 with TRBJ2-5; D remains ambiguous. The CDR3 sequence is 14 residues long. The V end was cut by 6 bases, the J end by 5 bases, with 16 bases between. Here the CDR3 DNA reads TGTGCCAGCAGATTTGGGCATTCTCAGGAGACCCAGTACTTC. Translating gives CASRFGHSQETQYF.

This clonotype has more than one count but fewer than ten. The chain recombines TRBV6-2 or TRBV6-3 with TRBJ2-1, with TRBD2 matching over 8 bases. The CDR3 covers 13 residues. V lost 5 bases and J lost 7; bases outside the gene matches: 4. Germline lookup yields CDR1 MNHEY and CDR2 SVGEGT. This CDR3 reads CASSARLANEQFF. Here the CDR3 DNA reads TGTGCCAGCAGTGCCCGACTAGCGAATGAGCAGTTCTTC.

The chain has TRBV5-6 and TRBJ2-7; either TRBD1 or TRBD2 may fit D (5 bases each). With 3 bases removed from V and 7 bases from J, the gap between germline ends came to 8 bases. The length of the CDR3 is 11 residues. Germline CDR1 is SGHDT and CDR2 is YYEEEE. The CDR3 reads CASSWDQEQYF. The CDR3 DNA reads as TGTGCCAGCAGCTGGGACCAGGAGCAGTACTTC.

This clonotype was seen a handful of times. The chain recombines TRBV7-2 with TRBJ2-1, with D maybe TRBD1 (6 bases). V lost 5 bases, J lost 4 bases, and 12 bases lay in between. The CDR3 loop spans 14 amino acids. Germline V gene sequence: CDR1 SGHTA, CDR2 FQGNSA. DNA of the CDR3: TGTGCCAGCAGCCCACGACAGGTATACAATGAGCAGTTCTTC. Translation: CASSPRQVYNEQFF.

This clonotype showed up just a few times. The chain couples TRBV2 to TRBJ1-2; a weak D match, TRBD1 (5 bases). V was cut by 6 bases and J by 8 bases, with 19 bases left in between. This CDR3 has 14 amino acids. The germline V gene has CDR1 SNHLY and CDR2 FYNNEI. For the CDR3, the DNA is TGTGCCAGCAGCCGCCCTCAGGGTGGGGGGGGCTACACCTTC. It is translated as CASSRPQGGGGYTF. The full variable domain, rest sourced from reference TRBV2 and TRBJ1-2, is EPEVTQTPSHQVTQMGQEVILRCVPISNHLYFYWYRQILGQKVEFLVSFYNNEISEKSEIFDDQFSVERPDGSNFTLKIRSTKLEDSAMYFCASSRPQGGGGYTFGSGTRLTVV.